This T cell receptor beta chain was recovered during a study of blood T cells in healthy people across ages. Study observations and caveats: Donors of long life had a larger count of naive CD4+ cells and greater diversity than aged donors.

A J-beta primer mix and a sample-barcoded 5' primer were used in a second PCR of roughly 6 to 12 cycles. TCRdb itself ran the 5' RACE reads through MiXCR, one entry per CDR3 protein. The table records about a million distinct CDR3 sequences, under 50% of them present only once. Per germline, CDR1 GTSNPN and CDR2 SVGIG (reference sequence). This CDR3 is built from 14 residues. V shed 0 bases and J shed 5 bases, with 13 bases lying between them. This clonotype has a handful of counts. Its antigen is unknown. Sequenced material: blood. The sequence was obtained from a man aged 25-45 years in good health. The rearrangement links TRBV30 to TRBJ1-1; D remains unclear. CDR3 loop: CAWSVRGYGTEAFF. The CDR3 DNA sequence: TGTGCCTGGAGTGTAAGAGGGTATGGGACTGAAGCTTTCTTT.